One and the same sample provided the 8 T cell receptor beta chains below, sequenced in a study of shared clonotypes between healthy human individuals. Sequenced by immunoSEQ multiplex PCR; TCRdb stores in-frame clones only, minus some. This sample yields nearly 1 million clones, of which about 80% are seen a single time; roughly 1.5% belongs to the top ten. The source material was memory CD4+ T cells sorted from blood. This sample's subset: CD45RA-negative fraction. These TCRs come from a young man in good health.

The chain recombines TRBV2 with TRBJ1-1, with 9 bases fitting TRBD1. Germline CDR1 is SNHLY and CDR2 is FYNNEI. The CDR3 sequence is 15 residues long. The V segment lost 7 bases and the J segment 3 bases; nucleotides outside the gene matches: 9. The CDR3 nucleotides read TGTGCCAGCACCGGACGGGACAGGGCCCACACTGAAGCTTTCTTT. Translated, it gives CASTGRDRAHTEAFF. The full variable domain, its missing parts supplied by reference TRBV2 and TRBJ1-1, is EPEVTQTPSHQVTQMGQEVILRCVPISNHLYFYWYRQILGQKVEFLVSFYNNEISEKSEIFDDQFSVERPDGSNFTLKIRSTKLEDSAMYFCASTGRDRAHTEAFFGQGTRLTVV.

V is TRBV18 and J is TRBJ1-3; perhaps TRBD1 as D (6 bases). This CDR3 is built from 16 residues. Germline lookup yields CDR1 KGHSH and CDR2 LQKENI. Deletions cut 0 bases from V and 4 bases from J, with 13 bases between. As DNA, the CDR3 is TGTGCCAGCTCACCACCGGGCAGGGGAGCGGGAAACACCATATATTTT. The encoded protein is CASSPPGRGAGNTIYF.

The chain links TRBV6-5 to TRBJ1-2; D is perhaps TRBD1 (5 bases). This CDR3 contains 12 residues. In germline, CDR1 is MNHEY, CDR2 SVGAGI. The ends were cut back, 5 bases at V and 7 bases at J, with 11 bases in the middle. Here the CDR3 DNA reads TGTGCCAGCAGTACTCCGGGGGGTGGCTACACCTTC. This translates into CASSTPGGGYTF.

This chain links TRBV21-1 with TRBJ2-7; the table calls TRBD2, which could not be checked here. TRBV21-1 is termed a pseudogene. The CDR3 has 16 residues. CDR3 residues: CASSKSLAANLREQYF. The CDR3 DNA follows: TGTGCCAGCAGCAAATCACTAGCGGCGAACCTACGGGAGCAGTACTTC.

J is TRBJ1-2 and V is TRBV2, with TRBD1 identical over 7 bases. This CDR3 has 12 residues. Germline V gene sequence: CDR1 SNHLY, CDR2 FYNNEI. Losses at the gene ends were 6 bases for V and 8 bases for J; bases not matched to a gene: 6. CDR3 protein: CASSGTEGGYTF. CDR3 DNA sequence: TGTGCCAGCAGCGGGACAGAAGGGGGCTACACCTTC.

The V call is TRBV5-1, the J call TRBJ2-5, with 7 bases fitting TRBD1. The CDR3 is 15 amino acids. The V segment lost 4 bases and the J segment 5 bases; nucleotides outside the gene matches: 11. Germline V lookup: CDR1 SGHRS, CDR2 YFSETQ. CDR3 sequence (DNA): TGCGCCAGCAGCCCCGGGATACAGGGGCGGGAGACCCAGTACTTC. Residues: CASSPGIQGRETQYF. Together with reference TRBV5-1 and TRBJ2-5, the CDR3 gives the full variable domain: KAGVTQTPRYLIKTRGQQVTLSCSPISGHRSVSWYQQTPGQGLQFLFEYFSETQRNKGNFPGRFSGRQFSNSRSEMNVSTLELGDSALYLCASSPGIQGRETQYFGPGTRLLVL.

The chain carries TRBV6-5 and TRBJ1-1; no firm D call. Germline values: CDR1 MNHEY, CDR2 SVGAGI. The length of the CDR3 is 13 residues. Trimming stripped 6 bases from V and 3 bases from J, with 11 bases between. DNA of the CDR3: TGTGCCAGCAGCCTCCCTGGGTACACTGAAGCTTTCTTT. Translation gives CASSLPGYTEAFF.

This clone was counted a few times. Other DNA sequences in the same sample also yield this CDR3. This chain uses TRBV28 with TRBJ2-7, with D maybe TRBD2 (6 bases). Trimming left V 6 bases short and J 3 bases short, with 6 bases between. This CDR3 has 11 amino acids. Germline lookup yields CDR1 MDHEN and CDR2 SYDVKM. Here the CDR3 reads CASSGSYEQYF. The CDR3 DNA follows: TGTGCCAGCAGCGGGAGCTACGAGCAGTACTTC. Supplemented by reference TRBV28 and TRBJ2-7, the full variable domain reads DVKVTQSSRYLVKRTGEKVFLECVQDMDHENMFWYRQDPGLGLRLIYFSYDVKMKEKGDIPEGYSVSREKKERFSLILESASTNQTSMYLCASSGSYEQYFGPGTRLTVT.